This T cell receptor (beta chain) was recorded in a study of control samples from healthy donors and cancer patients. Sequencing was performed with immunoSEQ multiplex PCR; in TCRdb, only in-frame clones are kept and a portion is missing. Counted here are some 200,000 clones, just under 95% occurring once; the ten biggest clones make up more than 1.3%. V lost 4 bases and J 6 bases, leaving 13 bases between the germline ends. Germline-derived CDR1 and CDR2 are SNHLY and FYNNEI. The CDR3 contains 15 residues. Specimen: blood. The chain has TRBV2 and TRBJ1-6; D not certain. The sequence came from a middle-aged man in good health. The CDR3 loop reads CASSVNRPLNSPLHF. CDR3 DNA sequence: TGTGCCAGCAGTGTTAACAGACCGCTTAATTCACCCCTCCACTTT.